A selection of T cell receptor beta chains follows, all from one sample in a study of blood T cells in healthy people across ages. TCRdb recomputed calls from the 5' RACE reads with MiXCR, one row per CDR3 protein. There are 1.8 million or so distinct CDR3 sequences in the sample; around 40% occur only once, and more than 20% lies in the top ten. The sequenced sample consisted of blood. The origin of the receptors is a human donor in good health. CDR3s include the opening cysteine and the closing phenylalanine or tryptophan. The order of the fields is J gene, V gene, D gene, clone size, CDR3 DNA, CDR3 protein. A D gene is named only where the DNA matches it firmly. Rows give clone size only sometimes, using once, few, many, or a class for an expanded clone.

>TRBJ2-7|TRBV5-1|NA|few
TGCGCCAGCAGCTTGGGACTGGCAGAGCTTGACTACGAGCAGTACTTC
CASSLGLAELDYEQYF
>TRBJ1-2|TRBV19|TRBD1|NA
TGTGCCAGTAGTACCGCGGGACAGCCGTACTATGGCTACACCTTC
CASSTAGQPYYGYTF
>TRBJ1-1|TRBV27|NA|few
TGTGCCAGCAGTTTGCCAGACAGGCGATACACTGAAGCTTTCTTT
CASSLPDRRYTEAFF
>TRBJ2-7|TRBV7-2|NA|NA
TGTGCCAGCAGCTTAGTTGGGAAATACGAGCAGTACTTC
CASSLVGKYEQYF
>TRBJ2-7|TRBV4-1|TRBD1|few
TGCGCCAGCAGCCTCAGGGGACAGGGTACCTACGAGCAGTACTTC
CASSLRGQGTYEQYF
>TRBJ2-1|TRBV11-2|NA|NA
TGTGCCAGCAGTCAAATAAAGGGTCGGGGGCTAAGCTCCTACAATGAGCAGTTCTTC
CASSQIKGRGLSSYNEQFF
>TRBJ1-5|TRBV19|NA|NA
TGTGCCAGTAGACTTTCGGGGGGCGGCAATAAGCCCCAGCATTTT
CASRLSGGGNKPQHF
>TRBJ2-5|TRBV20-1|NA|NA
TGCAGTGCTAGGGTTGGCGGGGTTAGTGGGACCCAGTACTTC
CSARVGGVSGTQYF
>TRBJ1-1|TRBV7-9|NA|NA
TGTGCCAGCAGCTTAGCTGGGGTAAGGGCTTTCTTT
CASSLAGVRAFF
>TRBJ2-5|TRBV7-2|TRBD2|few
TGTGCCAGCAGCTTAGAGCGGGGGTGGGAGACCCAGTACTTC
CASSLERGWETQYF
>TRBJ2-7|TRBV12-5|TRBD1|NA
TGTGCTAGTGTGAGGCAGGGGGCAAGAAGGGAGCAGTACTTC
CASVRQGARREQYF
>TRBJ2-7|TRBV2|TRBD2|NA
TGTGCCAGCAGTGAAGAACTAGCGGGTGAGCAGTACTTC
CASSEELAGEQYF
>TRBJ2-7|TRBV12-3/TRBV12-4|TRBD1|few
TGTGCCAGCAGGGCCGGGACAGGGATCGAGCAGTACTTC
CASRAGTGIEQYF
>TRBJ1-4|TRBV2|NA|NA
TGTGCCAGCAGTGATAGTAGGGGAGGGGAAAAACTGTTTTTT
CASSDSRGGEKLFF
>TRBJ1-4|TRBV4-2|NA|many
TGTGCCAGCAGCCAGGACGCCGGGACTGGGAGTGAAAAACTGTTTTTT
CASSQDAGTGSEKLFF
>TRBJ2-1|TRBV7-2|NA|NA
TGTGCCAGCAGCTTACGGGTAGCAGGGTCGGTAGGGGATGAGCAGTTCTTC
CASSLRVAGSVGDEQFF
>TRBJ2-1|TRBV30|NA|NA
TGTGCCTGGACGGGCGACACCGGTGAGCAGTTCTTC
CAWTGDTGEQFF
>TRBJ1-4|TRBV9|NA|NA
TGTGCCAGCAGCGTAGCGCCGGGCTTAGAAAAACTGTTTTTT
CASSVAPGLEKLFF
>TRBJ1-2|TRBV10-3|NA|NA
TGTGCCATCAGTGTTACAGAGAACGATGGCTACACCTTC
CAISVTENDGYTF
>TRBJ2-3|TRBV7-3|NA|NA
TGTGCCAGCAGCCCCCAGGGCTGGGATACGCAGTATTTT
CASSPQGWDTQYF
>TRBJ1-5|TRBV5-1|NA|once
TGCGCCAGCAGCCCTTCCGGATTCCGGGGGGGAAATCAGCCCCAGCATTTT
CASSPSGFRGGNQPQHF
>TRBJ1-1|TRBV29-1|NA|NA
TGCTGCGTTCCTGGCAGAGGCACTGAAGCTTTCTTT
CCVPGRGTEAFF
>TRBJ2-3|TRBV4-1|NA|once
TGCGCCAGCAGCCAAGGCCCCCCGGGATCAAACACAGATACGCAGTATTTT
CASSQGPPGSNTDTQYF
>TRBJ1-1|TRBV5-1|NA|NA
TGCGCCAGCAGCTTCGGAAGAGCCTTGAACACTGAAGCTTTCTTT
CASSFGRALNTEAFF
>TRBJ1-2|TRBV28|NA|NA
TGTGCCAGCAGTTTTATGAGCTGGGGCTACACCTTC
CASSFMSWGYTF
>TRBJ2-1|TRBV5-1|NA|NA
TGCGCCAGCAGCTTGAACCCGGTATACAATGAGCAGTCTTTC
CASSLNPVYNEQSF
>TRBJ1-2|TRBV4-1|NA|NA
TGCGCCAGCAGTATAGGGGAGGGGGAGGGCTATGGCTACACCTTC
CASSIGEGEGYGYTF
>TRBJ2-1|TRBV20-1|TRBD2|NA
TGCAGTGCTAGCCGGGGGCGCGGGGGGGAGCAGTTCTTC
CSASRGRGGEQFF
>TRBJ2-3|TRBV5-6|NA|NA
TGTGCCAGCAGCTTGGAGCCTCAAGATACGCAGTATTTT
CASSLEPQDTQYF
>TRBJ2-1|TRBV20-1|TRBD1|few
TGCAGTGCTAGCCCGCCGGGACAGGGTAACAATGAGCAGTTCTTC
CSASPPGQGNNEQFF
>TRBJ2-3|TRBV6-6|TRBD1|once
TGTGCCGGCAGTTACTCAGGGACAGGGAACCGAGGAGAGTATTTT
CAGSYSGTGNRGEYF
>TRBJ2-5|TRBV6-1|NA|few
TGTGCCAGCAGTGCCTATCGGGGGGCCCAAGAGACCCAGTACTTC
CASSAYRGAQETQYF
>TRBJ1-2|TRBV20-1|NA|few
TGCAGTGCTAGAGGGGGTGAATTCTATGGCTACACCTTC
CSARGGEFYGYTF
>TRBJ2-7|TRBV5-1|NA|few
TGCGCCAGCAGCTTATCGAACAACTACGAGCAGTACTTC
CASSLSNNYEQYF
>TRBJ2-4|TRBV3-1|TRBD2|NA
TGTGCCAGCAGCCAAGATCCCAGCGGGGGGGCGTTTGACATTCAGTACTTC
CASSQDPSGGAFDIQYF
>TRBJ2-3|TRBV3-1|NA|NA
TGTGCCAGCAGCCAAGATCTGGAGGGGCCAGGAACAGATACGCAGTATTTT
CASSQDLEGPGTDTQYF
>TRBJ2-5|TRBV9|NA|NA
TGTGCCAGCAGCGTGAACAGGGAACAAGAGACCCAGTACTTC
CASSVNREQETQYF
>TRBJ2-1|TRBV24-1|NA|many
TGTGCCACCAGTGATTTTAGCGGATCCACTCCCGCATACAATGAGCAGTTCTTC
CATSDFSGSTPAYNEQFF
>TRBJ1-2|TRBV12-3/TRBV12-4|NA|NA
TGTGCCAGCACCGGGGCAAACCGGGCAAAAGGAGGCTACACCTTC
CASTGANRAKGGYTF
>TRBJ2-1|TRBV12-3/TRBV12-4|NA|NA
TGTGCCAGCAGTTTCCTCGTGTATGGGGAGGCTGGGACCCAGTTCTTC
CASSFLVYGEAGTQFF
>TRBJ2-1|TRBV7-2|NA|NA
TGTGCCAGCAGCTTAGGGGCCAGGGGATATGAGCAGTTCTTC
CASSLGARGYEQFF
>TRBJ1-1|TRBV19|NA|NA
TGTGCCAGTAGGAATCCAAGGGAAGGGGCGAACACTGAAGCTTTCTTT
CASRNPREGANTEAFF
>TRBJ1-3|TRBV5-1|NA|NA
TGCGCCAGCAGATTTTTAGGATCCTTCGATGCGGACACCATATATTTT
CASRFLGSFDADTIYF